This T cell receptor (beta chain) was profiled in a study of cytomegalovirus exposure and HLA in healthy donors. Points from the study as a whole: Investigators reported 150 to 200 TCR beta chains as tied to cytomegalovirus. An ancestry cluster, one associated with Asian ancestry, reportedly showed fewer N-insertions than the roughly 670-donor mean in a later analysis.

On this clone itself: Antigen specificity is unknown.

Use of 60 Vbeta and 13 Jbeta primers characterized the PCR. Some clones are missing from TCRdb's copy, which holds only in-frame ones; the method was immunoSEQ multiplex PCR. The table records approximately 92,000 clones, more than 60% of them present only once. Germline values: CDR1 SGHRS, CDR2 YFSETQ. Trimming at V came to 0 bases and at J to 3 bases, leaving 2 bases not matched to a gene. This CDR3 comprises 14 residues. This TCR was recovered from a man aged 45-65 years in good health and CMV-seropositive. This chain connects TRBV5-1 to TRBJ1-2; 7 bases fit TRBD1. Material: PBMCs. CDR3 DNA sequence: TGCGCCAGCAGCTTGGGACAGGGCGACTATGGCTACACCTTC. As protein: CASSLGQGDYGYTF.